Listed here are 10 T cell receptor beta chains from one sample, sequenced in a study of CD8 T cells in Susac syndrome. Reverse transcription used roughly 0.45 to 1 ug RNA and random hexamers. TCRdb reprocessed the immunoSEQ multiplex PCR reads via MiXCR and lists one record per CDR3 protein. The sample shows around 120,000 distinct CDR3 sequences, 94% of them seen only once. Sample: CD4+ T cells from PBMCs. Receptor source: a human donor with multiple sclerosis.

The rearrangement joins TRBV12-3 or TRBV12-4 to TRBJ2-1; perhaps TRBD2 as D (5 bases). This CDR3 is 13 amino acids long. V was trimmed by 5 bases and J by 3 bases, leaving 8 bases between them. DNA for the CDR3: TGTGCCAGCAGTCAAGGAGGCTACAATGAGCAGTTCTTC. Its protein product is CASSQGGYNEQFF.

The gene calls are TRBV5-4 and TRBJ1-3; a possible D gene is TRBD1 (5 bases). The CDR3 length is 14 residues. Trimming cost V 4 bases and J 2 bases, with 10 bases left between them. Looked up from germline, CDR1 is SGHNT and CDR2 is YYREEE (reference sequence). The CDR3 region has the DNA TGTGCCAGCAGCGGGGGAGGTCCTGGAAACACCATATATTTT. Translating it yields CASSGGGPGNTIYF.

This chain links TRBV30 with TRBJ2-7; TRBD1 matches 7 bases. There are 14 residues in the CDR3. The J segment lost 6 bases and the V segment lost 5 bases, leaving 13 bases of the junction unmatched. Per the germline V gene, CDR1 is GTSNPN and CDR2 is SVGIG (reference sequence). This CDR3 reads CAWGTGTVLPEQYF. The CDR3, as DNA: TGTGCCTGGGGCACCGGGACAGTTCTCCCCGAGCAGTACTTC.

J is TRBJ2-3 and V is TRBV30; 7 positions agree with TRBD2. Trimming took 3 bases from V and 3 from J; bases not matched to a gene: 3. CDR1 and CDR2 (germline): GTSNPN, SVGIG (reference sequence). CDR3 length: 13 amino acids. The chain's CDR3 is CAWSLGGTDTQYF. The CDR3 DNA reads as TGTGCCTGGAGCCTCGGGGGGACAGATACGCAGTATTTT. Combining the CDR3 with reference TRBV30 and TRBJ2-3 gives the whole variable domain SQTIHQWPATLVQPVGSPLSLECTVEGTSNPNLYWYRQAAGRGLQLLFYSVGIGQISSEVPQNLSASRPQDRQFILSSKKLLLSDSGFYLCAWSLGGTDTQYFGPGTRLTVL.

This clonotype was counted only a few times. The chain carries TRBV6-5 and TRBJ2-2, with 7 bases that match TRBD1. Germline CDR1 is MNHEY and CDR2 is SVGAGI. J lost 4 bases, V lost 1 base, and 3 bases had no gene match. The CDR3 covers 15 residues. The CDR3 is CASSYLRGLTGELFF. In DNA, the CDR3 is TGTGCCAGCAGTTACTTGAGGGGGCTCACCGGGGAGCTGTTTTTT.

The rearrangement links TRBV6-2 or TRBV6-3 to TRBJ1-1; D remains unclear. The CDR3 is made up of 15 amino acids. CDR1 and CDR2 (germline): MNHEY, SVGEGT. The germline V and J ends were trimmed by 0 bases and 5 bases, with 13 bases remaining between them. The CDR3 region is CASSYSTPLGTEAFF. The CDR3 DNA reads TGTGCCAGCAGTTACTCAACACCCCTGGGGACTGAAGCTTTCTTT.

The chain carries TRBV6-1 and TRBJ2-2; 12 bases agree with TRBD2. CDR3 length: 17 amino acids. Germline lookup yields CDR1 MNHNS and CDR2 SASEGT. With V trimmed by 8 bases and J by 1 base, 8 bases remained unmatched. CDR3 sequence: CASATSGSLMNTGELFF. DNA of the CDR3: TGTGCCAGCGCGACTAGCGGGAGTCTGATGAACACCGGGGAGCTGTTTTTT.

In its sample, this clonotype was seen once. The rearrangement joins TRBV10-2 to TRBJ1-5; 7 nucleotides line up with TRBD1. CDR1 WSHSY and CDR2 SAAADI come from the germline V gene. Losses at the gene ends were 8 bases for V and 7 bases for J; bases not matched to a gene: 8. This CDR3 is 13 amino acids long. The CDR3 reads CASGRQGRQPQHF. In nucleotides, the CDR3 is TGCGCCAGCGGAAGACAGGGAAGACAGCCCCAGCATTTT.

This rearrangement joins TRBV7-2 to TRBJ2-7; 8 positions agree with TRBD1. The CDR3 sequence is 17 residues long. CDR1 SGHTA and CDR2 FQGNSA come from the germline V gene. J was trimmed by 7 bases and V by 5 bases; bases with no gene match: 19. This CDR3 reads CASSPGQGQGGFGEQYF. The CDR3 DNA follows: TGTGCCAGCAGCCCTGGACAGGGCCAGGGGGGCTTTGGTGAGCAGTACTTC. The entire variable domain, with the rest obtained from reference TRBV7-2 and TRBJ2-7, is as follows: GAGVSQSPSNKVTEKGKDVELRCDPISGHTALYWYRQSLGQGLEFLIYFQGNSAPDKSGLPSDRFSAERTGGSVSTLTIQRTQQEDSAVYLCASSPGQGQGGFGEQYFGPGTRLTVT.

The chain couples TRBV27 to TRBJ2-1; D perhaps matches TRBD2 (5 bases). V lost 4 bases and J lost 2, with 18 bases in between. The CDR3 runs to 17 residues. Germline-derived CDR1 and CDR2 are MNHEY and SMNVEV (reference sequence). The CDR3 loop is CASSSGDWVSPYNEQFF. In nucleotides, the CDR3 is TGTGCCAGCAGTTCCGGGGATTGGGTATCACCCTACAATGAGCAGTTCTTC.